The 25 T cell receptor beta chains below all came from one sample that was sequenced in a study of blood T cell repertoires in COVID-19. The data were produced by immunoSEQ multiplex PCR, yet TCRdb's version contains in-frame clones alone and is incomplete. The sample records roughly 260,000 clones, about 90% being singletons. Sequencing used PBMCs or T cells enriched from blood (not recorded which). All receptors derive from a woman younger than 30 who had recovered from COVID-19.

V usage is TRBV5-3 and J usage is TRBJ1-3; D might be TRBD1 (6 bases). TRBV5-3 is flagged as an ORF with uncertain function. The V end lost 0 bases, the J end lost 1 base, and 14 bases lay between the germline ends. CDR3 length: 17 amino acids. The DNA for the CDR3 is TGTGCCAGAAGCTTGGTACAGGGAGTTTGGTCTGGAAACACCATATATTTT. As protein: CARSLVQGVWSGNTIYF.

The gene calls are TRBV6-2 or TRBV6-3 and TRBJ2-7; TRBD2 matches 12 bases. Germline values: CDR1 MNHEY, CDR2 SVGEGT. V lost 6 bases to trimming and J lost 4 bases; unmatched junction nucleotides: 7. The CDR3 length is 15 residues. CDR3 region: CASSRRTSGTYEQYF. CDR3 nucleotide sequence: TGTGCCAGCAGCAGAAGGACTAGCGGGACATACGAGCAGTACTTC.

The J gene is TRBJ2-2, the V gene TRBV5-1; 7 bases are shared with TRBD2. From germline, CDR1 is SGHRS and CDR2 YFSETQ. Losses at the gene ends were 2 bases for V and 0 bases for J; bases not matched to a gene: 4. The CDR3 is 16 amino acids. The CDR3 here is CASSFAGAANTGELFF. CDR3 DNA: TGCGCCAGCAGCTTTGCGGGAGCGGCGAACACCGGGGAGCTGTTTTTT.

V gene TRBV4-2 combines with J gene TRBJ2-1; the match to TRBD2 covers 11 bases. In germline, CDR1 is LGHNA, CDR2 YNFKEQ. V gave up 0 bases and J gave up 9 bases; unmatched junction bases: 19. The CDR3 covers 20 residues. CDR3 coding DNA: TGTGCCAGCAGCCAAGAATTATTCGGGTTAGGGCTAGCGGGAGGCACTGAGCAGTTCTTC. This gives the protein CASSQELFGLGLAGGTEQFF.

This clone turned up a few times. V is TRBV2 and J is TRBJ1-6; the D gene is possibly TRBD1 (6 bases). Germline lookup yields CDR1 SNHLY and CDR2 FYNNEI. CDR3 length: 15 residues. V lost 4 bases to trimming and J lost 9 bases, with 16 bases between them. The CDR3 DNA follows: TGTGCCAGCAGTGGGGGCCAGGGGAGAGCTTCACCCCTCCACTTT. This encodes CASSGGQGRASPLHF.

The count of this clone is one. The chain combines TRBV20-1 with TRBJ1-2; TRBD1 is a possible D gene (5 bases). CDR1 and CDR2 (germline): DFQATT, SNEGSKA (reference sequence). Trimming pared 3 bases from V and 2 bases from J, leaving 16 bases between. This CDR3 spans 15 amino acids. CDR3 sequence reads: CSASFQGNRNYGYTF. The CDR3, as DNA: TGCAGTGCTAGTTTTCAGGGCAATCGGAACTATGGCTACACCTTC.

This chain links TRBV7-9 with TRBJ1-6, with a possible D match to TRBD1 (6 bases). Trimming removed 5 bases from V and 3 bases from J, with 11 bases in between. Germline lookup yields CDR1 SEHNR and CDR2 FQNEAQ (reference sequence). The CDR3 has 15 residues. CDR3 nucleotides: TGTGCCAGCAGCCCTACAGGGATCTATAATTCACCCCTCCACTTT. Its protein is CASSPTGIYNSPLHF.

This rearrangement joins TRBV19 to TRBJ1-3; 7 bases match TRBD1. This CDR3 region has 13 residues. Germline V gives CDR1 LNHDA, CDR2 SQIVND (reference sequence). V lost 4 bases, J lost 8 bases, and 5 bases stayed unmatched. CDR3 bases: TGTGCCAGTAGTACGACAGGGACGGACACCATATATTTT. Amino acid sequence: CASSTTGTDTIYF.

The rearrangement uses TRBV9 and TRBJ1-1, with a weak D call TRBD1 (5 bases). The CDR3 is made up of 15 amino acids. Germline V gene lookup returns CDR1 SGDLS and CDR2 YYNGEE. V was clipped by 0 bases and J by 2 bases, with 11 bases between them. For the CDR3, the DNA is TGTGCCAGCAGCGTAGGGAAAGGGGTAAACACTGAAGCTTTCTTT. It translates to CASSVGKGVNTEAFF.

The table lists this clone with a few counts. The rearrangement uses TRBV19 and TRBJ1-5; 8 positions agree with TRBD1. The CDR3 sequence is 14 residues long. Germline-derived CDR1 and CDR2 are LNHDA and SQIVND (reference sequence). With 4 bases clipped from V and 5 bases from J, the junction kept 4 bases outside the gene matches. In nucleotides, the CDR3 is TGTGCCAGTAGTACCAGACAGGGGCATCAGCCCCAGCATTTT. Protein sequence: CASSTRQGHQPQHF.

CDR3: CASRSNLGYTF. The CDR3 coding sequence is TGTGCCAGCAGATCCAACTTGGGCTACACCTTC. The rearrangement links TRBV6-5 to TRBJ1-2; no firm D call. Trimming left V 6 bases short and J 8 bases short, with 10 bases between. This CDR3 region has 11 residues. Germline V gene data show CDR1 as MNHEY and CDR2 as SVGAGI.

The chain uses TRBV3-1 (or the pseudogene TRBV3-2) and TRBJ1-4, with 9 bases matching TRBD1. This CDR3 is built from 15 residues. Looked up from germline, CDR1 is LGHDT and CDR2 is YNNKEL (reference sequence). Unmatched junction bases numbered 10, after V lost 6 bases and J lost 8 bases. The chain's CDR3 is CASSHTGGASEKLFF. The CDR3 DNA follows: TGTGCCAGCAGTCATACAGGGGGCGCGTCAGAAAAACTGTTTTTT.

The V and J genes are TRBV5-1 and TRBJ2-2; no reliable D call. CDR3 length: 14 amino acids. Germline V lookup: CDR1 SGHRS, CDR2 YFSETQ. Trimming left V 1 base short and J 2 bases short, with 6 bases between. CDR3 DNA: TGCGCCAGCAGCTTGACAGATAACACCGGGGAGCTGTTTTTT. Its protein product is CASSLTDNTGELFF. The variable domain in full, completed from reference TRBV5-1 and TRBJ2-2, reads KAGVTQTPRYLIKTRGQQVTLSCSPISGHRSVSWYQQTPGQGLQFLFEYFSETQRNKGNFPGRFSGRQFSNSRSEMNVSTLELGDSALYLCASSLTDNTGELFFGEGSRLTVL.

The chain combines TRBV28 with TRBJ2-3; TRBD2 matches at 13 bases. This CDR3 has 16 residues. The J segment lost 4 bases and the V segment lost 6 bases, leaving 7 bases of the junction unmatched. CDR1 is MDHEN, CDR2 SYDVKM, per germline. In DNA form, the CDR3 reads TGTGCCAGCAGAATCGGGACTAGCGGGATTTCAGATACGCAGTATTTT. Its translation: CASRIGTSGISDTQYF.

A remark on this clone: This sample also contains other DNA sequences that code for the same CDR3. The V gene is TRBV5-1, the J gene TRBJ1-1; D ambiguous. Trimming left V 3 bases short and J 1 base short, with 10 bases between. CDR1 and CDR2 (germline): SGHRS, YFSETQ. The CDR3 is 14 amino acids. The CDR3 loop reads CASSYTGKNTEAFF. Written as DNA, the CDR3 is TGCGCCAGCAGCTACACCGGGAAGAACACTGAAGCTTTCTTT.

The CDR3 bases are TGTGCCAGCAGTCGAGTTGAGACCCAGTACTTC. Residues: CASSRVETQYF. This chain connects TRBV28 to TRBJ2-5; D is ambiguous. This CDR3 region has 11 residues. Germline CDR1 reads MDHEN; CDR2 reads SYDVKM. Trimming shortened V by 5 bases and J by 5 bases, and 6 bases separated the two germline ends.

V and J are TRBV10-3 and TRBJ2-2, with D perhaps matching TRBD2 (7 bases). Deletions cut 9 bases from V and 5 bases from J, with 16 bases between. The CDR3 is 14 amino acids. Germline V gives CDR1 ENHRY, CDR2 SYGVKD. Here the CDR3 DNA reads TGTGCCATGGGAGGGGGGGCCCGAACCGGGGAGCTGTTTTTT. Translated: CAMGGGARTGELFF.

The genes are TRBV19 and TRBJ1-2; D unresolved. The CDR3 consists of 13 residues. CDR1 and CDR2 from the germline V gene are LNHDA and SQIVND (reference sequence). V was trimmed by 7 bases and J by 5 bases, leaving 14 bases between them. DNA of the CDR3: TGTGCCAGTACCGATGGCGGGTTTTATGGCTACACCTTC. Translated, it gives CASTDGGFYGYTF.

This chain links TRBV5-1 with TRBJ1-1, with D possibly being TRBD1 (6 bases). CDR1 is SGHRS, CDR2 YFSETQ, per germline. This CDR3 spans 15 amino acids. V was trimmed by 3 bases and J by 0 bases, leaving 12 bases between them. As DNA, the CDR3 is TGCGCCAGCAGCTCGCAGGGGCTGGTGAACACTGAAGCTTTCTTT. This gives the protein CASSSQGLVNTEAFF. The variable domain in full, completed from reference TRBV5-1 and TRBJ1-1, reads KAGVTQTPRYLIKTRGQQVTLSCSPISGHRSVSWYQQTPGQGLQFLFEYFSETQRNKGNFPGRFSGRQFSNSRSEMNVSTLELGDSALYLCASSSQGLVNTEAFFGQGTRLTVV.

This rearrangement joins TRBV19 to TRBJ2-7; 10 nucleotides line up with TRBD2. Unmatched junction bases numbered 6, after V lost 8 bases and J lost 2 bases. CDR3 length: 14 amino acids. Germline V gives CDR1 LNHDA, CDR2 SQIVND (reference sequence). The CDR3 DNA sequence: TGTGCCAGTGCCCCGGGACTAGCGACCTACGAGCAGTACTTC. Translating gives CASAPGLATYEQYF.

The V and J genes are TRBV18 and TRBJ1-2, with a weak D call TRBD1 (6 bases). This CDR3 spans 15 amino acids. Germline V lookup: CDR1 KGHSH, CDR2 LQKENI. V was clipped by 1 base and J by 0 bases, with 9 bases between them. CDR3 sequence reads: CASSPQGGTNYGYTF. The CDR3 nucleotides read TGTGCCAGCTCACCACAGGGGGGGACTAACTATGGCTACACCTTC.

The chain links TRBV10-2 to TRBJ2-3; TRBD2 agrees at 8 bases. Germline V gives CDR1 WSHSY, CDR2 SAAADI. Trimming at V came to 3 bases and at J to 9 bases, leaving 8 bases not matched to a gene. There are 14 residues in the CDR3. The CDR3 coding sequence is TGCGCCAGCAGTGATTGGAGCGGGAGCGGCACGCAGTATTTT. Its protein product is CASSDWSGSGTQYF.

The V and J genes are TRBV5-1 and TRBJ1-1; 7 bases are a match to TRBD1. In germline, CDR1 is SGHRS, CDR2 YFSETQ. Trimming at V came to 4 bases and at J to 3 bases, leaving 9 bases not matched to a gene. This CDR3 is 15 amino acids long. The chain's CDR3 is CASSQVRDSYTEAFF. For the CDR3, the DNA is TGCGCCAGCAGCCAAGTCCGGGACAGCTACACTGAAGCTTTCTTT.

The V and J genes are TRBV20-1 and TRBJ1-4; the D is unclear. Germline V lookup: CDR1 DFQATT, CDR2 SNEGSKA (reference sequence). Trimming pared 3 bases from V and 3 bases from J, leaving 11 bases between. The CDR3 is 14 residues long. The CDR3 nucleotides read TGCAGTGCTAGTTCCGGGTCGGCTAATGAAAAACTGTTTTTT. This encodes CSASSGSANEKLFF.

CDR3 in amino acids: CASSVEARVNSPLHF. The CDR3 bases are TGTGCCAGCAGCGTAGAGGCCAGGGTGAACTCACCCCTCCACTTT. This sequence joins TRBV9 and TRBJ1-6; a weak D match, TRBD1 (5 bases). Per germline, CDR1 SGDLS and CDR2 YYNGEE. V was pared by 0 bases and J by 10 bases, with 14 bases between. The CDR3 runs to 15 residues.